Included here is one T cell receptor beta chain sequence, with context. The assay was immunoSEQ multiplex PCR, and TCRdb's table has in-frame clones only and misses some. This sample has 300,000 or so clones, with 70% to 90% found just once. The sample is drawn from a study of blood T cell repertoires in COVID-19. Study details: T cells, B-cell-depleted T cells, or PBMCs provided the cDNA or gDNA that served as material.

This CDR3 region has 15 residues. Germline values: CDR1 KGHSH, CDR2 LQKENI. V was pared by 3 bases and J by 3 bases, with 11 bases between. The chain links TRBV18 to TRBJ2-2, with D unclear. The receptor's source is a woman between 45 and 60 years old who had recovered from COVID-19. Specimen: peripheral blood. The CDR3 DNA follows: TGTGCCAGCTCACCGGTCCAGTCTGACACCGGGGAGCTGTTTTTT. Translating it yields CASSPVQSDTGELFF.